A single sample is the source of the 21 T cell receptor beta chains below, sequenced in a study. The TRBV12-4/TRBJ1-2 clonotypes were amplified using barcode primers with ligated adaptors. TCRdb passed the multiplex PCR reads through MiXCR, listing each CDR3 protein once. The sample lists 440 or so distinct CDR3 sequences, 6.5% to 9% occurring once. The sample was naive CD4+ T cells sorted from blood. Subset described: naive CD4+ T cells, CD4+CD45RA+CD25-. The receptors stem from a female donor with breast cancer.

This clonotype is large in the sample. The gene calls are TRBV12-3 or TRBV12-4 and TRBJ1-2, with D perhaps TRBD1 (6 bases). Trimming cost V 5 bases and J 4 bases, with 14 bases left between them. The CDR3 covers 14 residues. CDR3: CASSRQTGGYGYTF. The CDR3 DNA sequence: TGTGCCAGCAGTCGTCAGACAGGAGGCTATGGCTACACCTTC.

This clonotype is labeled hyperexpanded (1% or more). The genes are TRBV12-3 or TRBV12-4 and TRBJ1-2; tentative D call: TRBD1 (5 bases). The CDR3 extends over 14 amino acids. Trimming left V 6 bases short and J 4 bases short, with 15 bases between. For the CDR3, the DNA is TGTGCCAGCAGAGACCCTACAGGAGGCTATGGCTACACCTTC. This codes for CASRDPTGGYGYTF.

Relative to its sample, this clonotype is hyperexpanded. V and J are TRBV12-3 or TRBV12-4 and TRBJ1-2; D might be TRBD1 (5 bases). Trimming stripped 6 bases from V and 3 bases from J, with 17 bases between. CDR3 length equals 15 residues. The CDR3 DNA reads TGTGCCAGCAGGTCAGGCCCAGGGTCGCACTATGGCTACACCTTC. The encoded protein is CASRSGPGSHYGYTF.

This clonotype rates as medium-sized (0.01 to 0.1%). The chain joins TRBV12-3 or TRBV12-4 to TRBJ1-2; D is uncertain. The ends were cut back, 6 bases at V and 4 bases at J, with 12 bases in the middle. CDR3 length equals 13 residues. CDR3 nucleotide sequence: TGTGCCAGCAGGTTCGACGTTGGCTATGGCTACACCTTC. Translating it yields CASRFDVGYGYTF.

V usage is TRBV12-3 or TRBV12-4 and J usage is TRBJ1-2; D remains ambiguous. V lost 4 bases and J 0 bases, leaving 9 bases between the germline ends. CDR3 length: 14 amino acids. The CDR3 loop is CASSSLGTNYGYTF. For the CDR3, the DNA is TGTGCCAGCAGTTCTTTGGGCACTAACTATGGCTACACCTTC.

By sample share, this clonotype is large (0.1 to 1%). The chain is built from TRBV12-3 or TRBV12-4 and TRBJ1-2; 7 bases map to TRBD1. The CDR3 runs to 14 residues. Trimming at V came to 4 bases and at J to 8 bases, leaving 10 bases not matched to a gene. The CDR3 sequence: CASSSDRSSGGYTF. CDR3 nucleotide sequence: TGTGCCAGCAGTTCGGACAGGTCTTCGGGAGGCTACACCTTC.

By share, this clonotype ranks as medium-sized. The chain is built from TRBV12-3 or TRBV12-4 and TRBJ1-2; D gene unclear. The CDR3 spans 12 residues. Trimming pared 9 bases from V and 5 bases from J, leaving 13 bases between. The CDR3 spells CASTVGSYGYTF. The CDR3 region has the DNA TGTGCCAGTACCGTTGGATCTTATGGCTACACCTTC.

This clonotype has ten or more counts. V is TRBV12-3 or TRBV12-4 and J is TRBJ1-2; TRBD1 matches at 9 bases. Losses at the gene ends were 5 bases for V and 3 bases for J; bases not matched to a gene: 4. The CDR3 runs 14 residues. Written as DNA, the CDR3 is TGTGCCAGCAGTCGGGGACAGGGTCACTATGGCTACACCTTC. Translated: CASSRGQGHYGYTF.

By share of the sample, this clonotype is medium-sized. CDR3 residues: CASSFDDSSYGYTF. The CDR3 DNA is TGTGCCAGCAGTTTTGACGACAGTTCCTATGGCTACACCTTC. The rearrangement links TRBV12-3 or TRBV12-4 to TRBJ1-2; TRBD1 might be the D (5 bases). CDR3 length: 14 amino acids. Trimming removed 3 bases at V and 4 bases at J, with 12 bases between.

This clonotype is medium-sized by share. The genes are TRBV12-3 or TRBV12-4 and TRBJ1-2; tentatively, D is TRBD1 (5 bases). Trimming left V 4 bases short and J 8 bases short, with 17 bases between. CDR3 length: 14 residues. The CDR3 spells CASSSGPVIWGYTF. For the CDR3, the DNA is TGTGCCAGCAGTTCGGGACCAGTCATTTGGGGCTACACCTTC.

This clonotype is classed as large. J is TRBJ1-2 and V is TRBV12-3 or TRBV12-4; D is perhaps TRBD1 (6 bases). V was trimmed by 3 bases and J by 0 bases, leaving 11 bases between them. The CDR3 sequence is 15 residues long. CDR3 in DNA: TGTGCCAGCAGTTTGAGCAGGGGCACTAACTATGGCTACACCTTC. Its translation is CASSLSRGTNYGYTF.

This clonotype was picked up a small number of times. The CDR3 nucleotides read TGTGCCAGCAGGACCGGACAGGGGAACTATGGCTACACCTTC. This gives the protein CASRTGQGNYGYTF. The chain employs TRBV12-3 or TRBV12-4 and TRBJ1-2; 9 bases map to TRBD1. The CDR3 is 14 amino acids. The J segment lost 2 bases and the V segment lost 6 bases, leaving 4 bases of the junction unmatched.

This clonotype ranks as large. The chain combines TRBV12-3 or TRBV12-4 with TRBJ1-2; the match to TRBD1 covers 7 bases. This CDR3 has 14 amino acids. The junction had 12 bases not matched to a gene; V was cut back by 6 bases and J by 8 bases. The CDR3 DNA sequence: TGTGCCAGCAGCTCGCCGGGACAGCTTGTGGGCTACACCTTC. It is translated as CASSSPGQLVGYTF.

This clonotype is categorized as medium-sized. V is TRBV12-3 or TRBV12-4 and J is TRBJ1-2; D not resolved. The length of the CDR3 is 13 residues. The V end lost 2 bases, the J end lost 8 bases, and 12 bases lay between the germline ends. Here the CDR3 reads CASSLSRNRGYTF. Here the CDR3 DNA reads TGTGCCAGCAGTTTATCACGGAATAGGGGCTACACCTTC.

This clonotype is medium-sized (0.01 to 0.1%) by share. A junction end diverges from the germline sequence, so it may reflect a read error. This chain uses TRBV12-3 or TRBV12-4 with TRBJ1-2; no clear D gene. This CDR3 comprises 13 residues. This chain's CDR3 is CASSLAAGDGYTF. In DNA form, the CDR3 reads TGTGCCAGCAGTCTAGCCGCGGGAGATGGCTACACCTTC.

This clonotype is labeled as medium-sized. The rearrangement links TRBV12-3 or TRBV12-4 to TRBJ1-2; D is unclear. The CDR3 loop spans 12 amino acids. Trimming stripped 3 bases from V and 7 bases from J, with 9 bases between. For the CDR3, the DNA is TGTGCCAGCAGTTTCCAGTGGGGTGGCTACACCTTC. This translates into CASSFQWGGYTF.

By frequency in the sample, this clonotype is medium-sized. The V and J genes are TRBV12-3 or TRBV12-4 and TRBJ1-2; 9 bases align to TRBD1. Trimming cost V 5 bases and J 7 bases; bases outside gene matches: 8. The CDR3 is 14 amino acids. The CDR3 nucleotides read TGTGCCAGCAGTCCCACCGGGACAGGGAGTGGCTACACCTTC. Translating it yields CASSPTGTGSGYTF.

By its share, this clonotype is medium-sized. V and J are TRBV12-3 or TRBV12-4 and TRBJ1-2, with D possibly being TRBD1 (5 bases). The CDR3 is made up of 13 amino acids. Trimming cost V 2 bases and J 6 bases, with 10 bases left between them. CDR3 bases: TGTGCCAGCAGTTTATCGCAGGGTGATGGCTACACCTTC. Its protein is CASSLSQGDGYTF.

This clonotype was picked up many times. This chain connects TRBV12-3 or TRBV12-4 to TRBJ1-2; D might be TRBD1 (5 bases). Trimming cost V 4 bases and J 4 bases, with 7 bases left between them. The CDR3 extends over 12 amino acids. The CDR3 DNA sequence: TGTGCCAGCAGTTGGGACGCCTATGGCTACACCTTC. Translated: CASSWDAYGYTF.

By sample share, this clonotype is hyperexpanded. The J gene is TRBJ1-2, the V gene TRBV12-3 or TRBV12-4; tentatively, D is TRBD1 (5 bases). This CDR3 comprises 11 residues. Trimming took 8 bases from V and 4 from J, leaving 8 bases between them. The CDR3 nucleotides are TGTGCCAGCGGGGCACCCTATGGCTACACCTTC. Translating gives CASGAPYGYTF.

This clonotype is deemed medium-sized. This chain connects TRBV12-3 or TRBV12-4 to TRBJ1-2, with 8 bases lining up with TRBD1. The CDR3 is 13 amino acids. V dropped 7 bases and J dropped 7; count of bases not matched to a gene: 8. CDR3 nucleotides: TGTGCCAGCACCGAGACAGGGACAGGTGGCTACACCTTC. Amino acid sequence: CASTETGTGGYTF.